Listed here are 26 T cell receptor beta chains from one sample, sequenced in a study of shared clonotypes between healthy human individuals. Here immunoSEQ multiplex PCR was the method, and the copy in TCRdb shows in-frame clones only, minus some. This table holds 1,400,000 or so clones, approximately 98.5% found once. The source material was naive CD4+ T cells sorted from blood. Subset defined: CD45RA+ positively selected. These receptors were obtained from a man between 25 and 39 years old in good health.

V gene TRBV7-2 combines with J gene TRBJ2-7; either TRBD1 or TRBD2 may supply D (5 bases each). Between the trimmed V and J ends, which lost 5 bases and 2 bases, there was a span of 19 bases. Per germline, CDR1 SGHTA and CDR2 FQGNSA. The CDR3 runs to 16 residues. The CDR3: CASSPLPWGKTYEQYF. CDR3 bases: TGTGCCAGCAGCCCCCTCCCTTGGGGGAAGACCTACGAGCAGTACTTC.

The CDR3 reads CASSRSSTTQGPQHF. CDR3 in DNA: TGTGCCAGCTCACGTAGTTCGACAACCCAGGGGCCCCAGCATTTT. This chain links TRBV18 with TRBJ1-5; a weak D match, TRBD1 (5 bases). Between the trimmed V and J ends, which lost 4 bases and 9 bases, there was a span of 19 bases. The CDR3 sequence is 15 residues long. Germline CDR1 is KGHSH and CDR2 is LQKENI.

This chain uses TRBV28 with TRBJ2-7; D gene unclear. CDR3 length: 13 residues. The V gene's germline CDR1 is MDHEN and CDR2 SYDVKM. The germline V and J ends were trimmed by 7 bases and 3 bases, with 13 bases remaining between them. The CDR3 spells CASISSVNYEQYF. CDR3 in DNA: TGTGCCAGCATATCCAGCGTGAACTACGAGCAGTACTTC.

The chain combines TRBV14 with TRBJ2-5; 7 bases are shared with TRBD2. The germline gives CDR1 SGHDN, CDR2 FVKESK. This CDR3 contains 14 residues. V was pared by 1 base and J by 3 bases, with 2 bases of the junction left unmatched. CDR3 sequence reads: CASSQVGGKETQYF. The DNA for the CDR3 is TGTGCCAGCAGCCAAGTGGGAGGGAAAGAGACCCAGTACTTC.

The rearrangement joins TRBV5-1 to TRBJ2-1; maybe TRBD2 (6 bases). Trimming took 5 bases from V and 9 from J, leaving 15 bases between them. The CDR3 covers 13 residues. Germline assignment: CDR1 SGHRS and CDR2 YFSETQ. CDR3 amino acids: CASSRTSLSEQFF. Written as DNA, the CDR3 is TGCGCCAGCAGTAGAACTAGCCTGAGTGAGCAGTTCTTC.

The V call is TRBV25-1, the J call TRBJ2-2, with a tentative D call TRBD2 (5 bases). The germline gives CDR1 MGHDK, CDR2 SYGVNS. The CDR3 covers 15 residues. V was shortened by 6 bases and J by 5 bases, with 16 bases between the two germline ends. CDR3 sequence: CASRKQLRRTGELFF. CDR3 nucleotide sequence: TGTGCCAGCAGAAAACAGTTGAGGAGGACCGGGGAGCTGTTTTTT.

This chain links TRBV19 with TRBJ1-1; the D gene is possibly TRBD1 (5 bases). The CDR3 is 15 amino acids. Per the germline V gene, CDR1 is LNHDA and CDR2 is SQIVND (reference sequence). Trimming pared 1 base from V and 4 bases from J, leaving 13 bases between. CDR3 in amino acids: CASSIAAAGGTEAFF. In nucleotides, the CDR3 is TGTGCCAGTAGTATAGCGGCAGCCGGGGGCACTGAAGCTTTCTTT.

V and J are TRBV11-2 and TRBJ2-3; 7 positions agree with TRBD2. Losses at the gene ends were 5 bases for V and 4 bases for J; bases not matched to a gene: 3. The CDR3 covers 13 residues. Germline V lookup: CDR1 SGHAT, CDR2 FQNNGV. CDR3 protein: CASSRGSPDTQYF. The DNA of the CDR3 is TGTGCCAGCAGCCGCGGGAGTCCAGATACGCAGTATTTT. The variable domain in full, with the rest retrieved from reference TRBV11-2 and TRBJ2-3, is EAGVAQSPRYKIIEKRQSVAFWCNPISGHATLYWYQQILGQGPKLLIQFQNNGVVDDSQLPKDRFSAERLKGVDSTLKIQPAKLEDSAVYLCASSRGSPDTQYFGPGTRLTVL.

V usage is TRBV18 and J usage is TRBJ1-5; no definite D call. V was trimmed by 6 bases and J by 10 bases, leaving 16 bases between them. Germline CDR1 KGHSH, CDR2 LQKENI. The CDR3 spans 13 residues. CDR3 coding DNA: TGTGCCAGCTCCCCCAGGAAGGAATCCCCCCAGCATTTT. Protein sequence: CASSPRKESPQHF.

V gene TRBV6-5 combines with J gene TRBJ2-7, with D hard to call. The CDR3 runs 14 residues. The V and J ends lost 2 bases and 4 bases respectively, with 12 bases between them. The V gene's germline CDR1 is MNHEY and CDR2 SVGAGI. The CDR3 DNA reads TGTGCCAGCAGTTACAGCGAGGCAGGATACGAGCAGTACTTC. Amino acid sequence: CASSYSEAGYEQYF.

The chain joins TRBV5-6 to TRBJ2-7, with TRBD1 matching 11 bases. V was clipped by 3 bases and J by 0 bases; unmatched bases: 2. The CDR3 contains 15 residues. Germline V gene data show CDR1 as SGHDT and CDR2 as YYEEEE. DNA of the CDR3: TGTGCCAGCAGCTGGGGACAGGGGGTCTCCTACGAGCAGTACTTC. This sequence encodes CASSWGQGVSYEQYF.

V gene TRBV5-1 combines with J gene TRBJ1-3; TRBD1 matches 7 bases. Germline V gene lookup returns CDR1 SGHRS and CDR2 YFSETQ. V was clipped by 6 bases and J by 2 bases; unmatched bases: 2. The CDR3 sequence is 13 residues long. The CDR3 nucleotides are TGCGCCAGCATGACAGGGACTGGAAACACCATATATTTT. Translated: CASMTGTGNTIYF.

The J gene is TRBJ2-3, the V gene TRBV7-2; TRBD2 matches at 9 bases. In germline, CDR1 is SGHTA, CDR2 FQGNSA. Germline trimming cut 3 bases from V and 5 bases from J; bases unmatched to any gene: 6. This CDR3 is built from 15 residues. This chain's CDR3 is CASSFRSAGGDTQYF. Written as DNA, the CDR3 is TGTGCCAGCAGCTTTAGATCAGCGGGAGGAGATACGCAGTATTTT. Supplemented by reference TRBV7-2 and TRBJ2-3, the full variable domain reads GAGVSQSPSNKVTEKGKDVELRCDPISGHTALYWYRQSLGQGLEFLIYFQGNSAPDKSGLPSDRFSAERTGGSVSTLTIQRTQQEDSAVYLCASSFRSAGGDTQYFGPGTRLTVL.

This clone was seen a single time. This chain connects TRBV14 to TRBJ2-1, with no clear D. This CDR3 contains 13 residues. V was trimmed by 4 bases and J by 4 bases, leaving 8 bases between them. The germline V gene has CDR1 SGHDN and CDR2 FVKESK. The DNA for the CDR3 is TGTGCCAGCAGCCCCGAGGTTTACAATGAGCAGTTCTTC. Protein product: CASSPEVYNEQFF.

This sequence joins TRBV4-1 and TRBJ1-2, with D tentatively TRBD1 (5 bases). This CDR3 is 15 amino acids long. The germline CDR1 and CDR2 sequences are MGHRA and YSYEKL. With 1 base removed from V and 7 bases from J, the gap between germline ends came to 16 bases. CDR3 DNA sequence: TGCGCCAGCAGCCAAGGATCGGCCAGGGAGGTTGGCTACACCTTC. It codes for CASSQGSAREVGYTF.

The chain joins TRBV28 to TRBJ2-7; no reliable D call. Between the trimmed V and J ends, which lost 5 bases and 0 bases, there was a span of 17 bases. Germline CDR1 reads MDHEN; CDR2 reads SYDVKM. CDR3 length: 16 amino acids. The CDR3 protein is CASSPRAGPGSYEQYF. The CDR3 DNA reads TGTGCCAGCAGTCCCCGGGCAGGACCAGGCTCCTACGAGCAGTACTTC.

The J gene is TRBJ1-1, the V gene TRBV19; TRBD1 agrees at 7 bases. CDR3 size: 14 residues. The trim removed 2 bases at V and 4 bases at J, leaving 4 bases unmatched. Germline V gene data show CDR1 as LNHDA and CDR2 as SQIVND (reference sequence). The CDR3 bases are TGTGCCAGTAGTATAACAGGGGAGGGCACTGAAGCTTTCTTT. Its protein is CASSITGEGTEAFF.

This clone was picked up one time. The chain links TRBV5-1 to TRBJ2-2; a weak D match, TRBD1 (5 bases). Trimming stripped 3 bases from V and 1 base from J, with 13 bases between. CDR3 length equals 16 residues. Looked up from germline, CDR1 is SGHRS and CDR2 is YFSETQ. CDR3 region: CASSSTYRRNTGELFF. The CDR3 region has the DNA TGCGCCAGCAGCTCGACTTACAGGAGGAACACCGGGGAGCTGTTTTTT.

This rearrangement joins TRBV5-1 to TRBJ2-7; 9 nucleotides align to TRBD1. This CDR3 has 13 amino acids. Germline loops: CDR1 SGHRS, CDR2 YFSETQ. With V trimmed by 4 bases and J by 5 bases, 4 bases remained unmatched. The DNA of the CDR3 is TGCGCCAGCAGCATCGGGACAGGGAACGAGCAGTACTTC. It specifies CASSIGTGNEQYF.

This chain uses TRBV5-1 with TRBJ2-1; D is uncertain. V dropped 2 bases and J dropped 5 bases, with 8 bases sitting between them. CDR3 size: 13 residues. Germline V CDR1 and CDR2: SGHRS, YFSETQ. The CDR3 coding sequence is TGCGCCAGCAGCTTCGGTAAGGACAATGAGCAGTTCTTC. Translating gives CASSFGKDNEQFF.

This CDR3 reads CASSYTPGTGVETQYF. The DNA for the CDR3 is TGTGCCAGCAGTTACACCCCTGGGACAGGGGTAGAGACCCAGTACTTC. This sequence joins TRBV6-6 and TRBJ2-5, with TRBD1 matching 10 bases. V trimming: 2 bases; J trimming: 4 bases; junction bases outside the gene matches: 7. The CDR3 runs to 16 residues. Germline assignment: CDR1 MNHNY and CDR2 SVGAGI (reference sequence).

This clone was observed once. The chain joins TRBV28 to TRBJ1-1, with 7 nucleotides matching TRBD1. V shed 5 bases, J shed 4 bases, and the junction held 10 bases outside the gene matches. The CDR3 length is 15 residues. Germline V CDR1 and CDR2: MDHEN, SYDVKM. The CDR3 DNA reads TGTGCCAGCAGTCCGTCGACAGGGAGGGTCACTGAAGCTTTCTTT. This sequence encodes CASSPSTGRVTEAFF.

The J gene is TRBJ2-1, the V gene TRBV7-6; TRBD2 matches at 14 bases. V was pared by 5 bases and J by 9 bases, with 12 bases of the junction left unmatched. Germline V gives CDR1 SGHVS, CDR2 FNYEAQ. This CDR3 is built from 17 residues. This CDR3 is CASSPGTSGSLGSEQFF. CDR3 nucleotides: TGTGCCAGCAGCCCCGGGACTAGCGGGAGTCTGGGTAGTGAGCAGTTCTTC.

The chain has TRBV10-3 and TRBJ2-1; D unresolved. There are 14 residues in the CDR3. Trimming cost V 11 bases and J 0 bases, with 14 bases left between them. CDR1 and CDR2 from the germline V gene are ENHRY and SYGVKD. The CDR3 spells CAASGPGSYNEQFF. In DNA form, the CDR3 reads TGTGCCGCCTCCGGGCCCGGCTCCTACAATGAGCAGTTCTTC.

The chain has TRBV6-5 and TRBJ2-3; unclear D gene. The CDR3 sequence is 12 residues long. From germline, CDR1 is MNHEY and CDR2 SVGAGI. With 4 bases removed from V and 3 bases from J, the gap between germline ends came to 5 bases. The CDR3 coding sequence is TGTGCCAGCAGTTCTATGACAGATACGCAGTATTTT. Its protein is CASSSMTDTQYF.

The chain couples TRBV6-1 to TRBJ1-4; D unresolved. This CDR3 is 17 amino acids long. In germline, CDR1 is MNHNS, CDR2 SASEGT. V dropped 0 bases and J dropped 6 bases, with 17 bases sitting between them. The CDR3 here is CASSEAKFQPSDEKLFF. The CDR3 coding sequence is TGTGCCAGCAGTGAAGCGAAGTTTCAGCCCTCGGATGAAAAACTGTTTTTT.